The 14 T cell receptor beta chains listed next were all sequenced from one sample in a study of regulatory T cells in long-lasting Graves disease. To make TCR beta libraries, researchers used iRepertoire HTBI primers and Arm-PCR of CDR3 regions. Each CDR3 protein is one row after TCRdb ran MiXCR on the multiplex PCR reads. The top ten clones hold approximately 17% of a sample with 360,000 or so distinct CDR3 sequences, approximately 10% of them seen once. The sample's time point: newly diagnosed GD, antithyroid drugs for less than 3 months. Making the TCR library involved RNA that had been extracted from PBMCs. Separately, the same data were catalogued under a study of T cells in Graves' hyperthyroidism and ophthalmopathy.

Source: peripheral blood mononuclear cells (PBMCs), taken at new diagnosis, from a patient treated with antithyroid drugs. The receptors were gathered from a woman between 18 and 29 years old with Graves disease.

In its sample, this clonotype was seen a few times. The chain carries TRBV7-2 and TRBJ2-3, with D maybe TRBD1 (6 bases). Germline CDR1 is SGHTA and CDR2 is FQGNSA. With 1 base removed from V and 0 bases from J, the gap between germline ends came to 20 bases. The CDR3 is 19 residues long. This chain's CDR3 is CASSLVFGGLGRSTDTQYF. The CDR3 coding sequence is TGTGCCAGCAGCTTAGTTTTTGGGGGCCTGGGCCGTAGCACAGATACGCAGTATTTT. The entire variable domain, with the rest obtained from reference TRBV7-2 and TRBJ2-3, is as follows: GAGVSQSPSNKVTEKGKDVELRCDPISGHTALYWYRQSLGQGLEFLIYFQGNSAPDKSGLPSDRFSAERTGGSVSTLTIQRTQQEDSAVYLCASSLVFGGLGRSTDTQYFGPGTRLTVL.

This chain connects TRBV4-3 to TRBJ1-1; D remains unclear. Germline CDR1 reads LGHNA; CDR2 reads YSLEER. The V gene lost 4 bases and the J gene lost 0 bases, with 9 bases spanning the gap. The CDR3 is made up of 14 amino acids. The CDR3 region has the DNA TGCGCCAGCAGCCCCTTGGGATTGAACACTGAAGCTTTCTTT. It yields the protein CASSPLGLNTEAFF.

This clonotype showed up many times. This chain uses TRBV30 with TRBJ1-3; D is undetermined. Trimming stripped 3 bases from V and 7 bases from J, with 7 bases between. The CDR3 contains 11 residues. CDR1 is GTSNPN and CDR2 is SVGIG in the germline V gene (reference sequence). The CDR3 sequence is CAWSRRNTIYF. In nucleotides, the CDR3 is TGTGCCTGGAGCAGGAGGAACACCATATATTTT.

The rearrangement joins TRBV7-2 to TRBJ2-3, with a possible D match to TRBD2 (5 bases). Germline V gene sequence: CDR1 SGHTA, CDR2 FQGNSA. The CDR3 sequence is 13 residues long. The V gene lost 0 bases and the J gene lost 6 bases, with 7 bases spanning the gap. The CDR3 DNA reads as TGTGCCAGCAGCTTAGCTCCGGGGGATACGCAGTATTTT. This sequence encodes CASSLAPGDTQYF.

J is TRBJ1-2 and V is TRBV6-4; 9 nucleotides match TRBD1. The length of the CDR3 is 15 residues. With V trimmed by 7 bases and J by 2 bases, 8 bases remained unmatched. CDR1 and CDR2 (germline): MRHNA, SNTAGT. The CDR3 region has the DNA TGTGCCAGCAATCGGGGACAGGGCGGGAACTATGGCTACACCTTC. Protein product: CASNRGQGGNYGYTF.

This clonotype was observed at least ten times. This chain links TRBV12-3 or TRBV12-4 with TRBJ2-1; TRBD2 matches at 15 bases. The V segment lost 6 bases and the J segment 7 bases; nucleotides outside the gene matches: 1. The CDR3 has 14 residues. The CDR3 sequence: CASRGTSGRNEQFF. The CDR3 DNA sequence: TGTGCCAGCAGGGGGACTAGCGGGAGGAATGAGCAGTTCTTC.

In this sample, this clonotype turned up a few times. J is TRBJ1-2 and V is TRBV15; unclear D gene. The CDR3 has 14 residues. CDR1 LNHNV and CDR2 YYDKDF come from the germline V gene (reference sequence). The germline V and J ends were trimmed by 0 bases and 5 bases, with 10 bases remaining between them. CDR3 bases: TGTGCCACCAGCAGAGATCCCCCCCGATATGGCTACACCTTC. Translation gives CATSRDPPRYGYTF.

J is TRBJ2-7 and V is TRBV5-1; 7 nucleotides match TRBD2. This CDR3 region has 15 residues. The ends lost 0 bases at V and 5 bases at J; junction bases unmatched: 8. Germline-derived CDR1 and CDR2 are SGHRS and YFSETQ. CDR3 bases: TGCGCCAGCAGCTTGGCCGGACTAGAAGTGGACGAGCAGTACTTC. Residues: CASSLAGLEVDEQYF.

This clonotype was detected ten times or more. The gene calls are TRBV7-2 and TRBJ2-1; D gene uncertain. Germline V CDR1 and CDR2: SGHTA, FQGNSA. There are 15 residues in the CDR3. Deletions cut 1 base from V and 0 bases from J, with 7 bases between. As DNA, the CDR3 is TGTGCCAGCAGCTTAGGAGAGAGCTCCTACAATGAGCAGTTCTTC. Residues: CASSLGESSYNEQFF.

Only a few counts were recorded for this clonotype. The CDR3 protein is CATGGSSYNSPLHF. The CDR3 nucleotides read TGTGCCACCGGAGGTAGCTCCTATAATTCACCCCTCCACTTT. The chain uses TRBV15 and TRBJ1-6; D gene uncertain. Trimming shortened V by 8 bases and J by 0 bases, and 8 bases separated the two germline ends. Looked up from germline, CDR1 is LNHNV and CDR2 is YYDKDF (reference sequence). The CDR3 extends over 14 amino acids.

The chain joins TRBV6-5 to TRBJ2-3; possibly TRBD2 for D (6 bases). CDR1 is MNHEY, CDR2 SVGAGI, per germline. The V end lost 2 bases, the J end lost 0 bases, and 12 bases lay between the germline ends. The CDR3 sequence is 16 residues long. CDR3: CASSYGTSTSTDTQYF. The CDR3 coding sequence is TGTGCCAGCAGTTACGGGACTTCGACTAGCACAGATACGCAGTATTTT.

This clonotype was seen many times. In DNA, the CDR3 is TGCAGTGCGTCCATGCGAGGATTTTTCAATGAGCAGTTCTTC. Its translation is CSASMRGFFNEQFF. The rearrangement uses TRBV20-1 and TRBJ2-1; D gene uncertain. The CDR3 is made up of 14 amino acids. The germline CDR1 and CDR2 sequences are DFQATT and SNEGSKA (reference sequence). Trimming removed 6 bases from V and 6 bases from J, with 18 bases in between.

At least ten counts were recorded for this clonotype. V and J are TRBV28 and TRBJ2-2; possible D gene TRBD2, 6 bases. Germline loops: CDR1 MDHEN, CDR2 SYDVKM. The CDR3 consists of 16 residues. Between the trimmed V and J ends, which lost 5 bases and 5 bases, there was a span of 18 bases. In nucleotides, the CDR3 is TGTGCCAGCAGTCTAGCGAGAGGGCCGAGGACCGGGGAGCTGTTTTTT. This sequence encodes CASSLARGPRTGELFF. Using reference TRBV28 and TRBJ2-2 for the parts outside the CDR3, the full variable domain is DVKVTQSSRYLVKRTGEKVFLECVQDMDHENMFWYRQDPGLGLRLIYFSYDVKMKEKGDIPEGYSVSREKKERFSLILESASTNQTSMYLCASSLARGPRTGELFFGEGSRLTVL.

This clonotype has just a few counts. The V call is TRBV11-3, the J call TRBJ2-5; perhaps TRBD2 as D (7 bases). Germline V gene lookup returns CDR1 SGHNT and CDR2 YENEEA. The CDR3 has 15 amino acids. V was cut by 3 bases and J by 2 bases, with 13 bases left in between. The CDR3 sequence: CASSFSGRGQETQYF. The DNA for the CDR3 is TGTGCCAGCAGCTTCTCAGGGAGGGGGCAAGAGACCCAGTACTTC. The complete variable domain, with remaining parts taken from reference TRBV11-3 and TRBJ2-5, reads EAGVVQSPRYKIIEKKQPVAFWCNPISGHNTLYWYLQNLGQGPELLIRYENEEAVDDSQLPKDRFSAERLKGVDSTLKIQPAELGDSAVYLCASSFSGRGQETQYFGPGTRLLVL.